A single T cell receptor (beta chain) is shown here with its context. This record comes from a study of blood T cell repertoires in COVID-19. TCRdb keeps only in-frame clones here, not all; method: immunoSEQ multiplex PCR. This table has approximately 50,000 clones, around 87% appearing once. The V gene lost 0 bases and the J gene lost 6 bases, with 8 bases spanning the gap. Germline CDR1 reads SGDLS; CDR2 reads YYNGEE. The CDR3 has 13 residues. Sequenced: peripheral blood. This clonotype originated in a human donor in a cohort sampled during active COVID-19. V gene TRBV9 combines with J gene TRBJ2-3; D unclear. The CDR3 DNA reads as TGTGCCAGCAGCGTAGGTTTGAGGGATACGCAGTATTTT. This translates into CASSVGLRDTQYF.